The 14 T cell receptor beta chains below come from one sample, sequenced in a study of blood T cell repertoires in COVID-19 (TCRdb year 2020). The library was made by the immunoSEQ multiplex PCR assay. The source is immuneACCESS, and TCRdb retained only in-frame sequences with V and J called. Part of the clones is not carried over; for the studies checked, unresolved V genes explain less than half of this, and the remainder is unexplained. Across this sample there are 250,000 to 300,000 clones, with about 90% seen only once. The top ten clones comprise roughly 10% of the sample. Source material: peripheral blood. These TCRs come from a woman in her 70s with COVID-19, enrolled during active disease.

The rearrangement joins TRBV18 to TRBJ2-7; 7 nucleotides match TRBD2. V was pared by 0 bases and J by 3 bases, with 8 bases of the junction left unmatched. The CDR3 spans 16 residues. Germline V CDR1 and CDR2: KGHSH, LQKENI. CDR3 nucleotide sequence: TGTGCCAGCTCACCACCTCTAGCGGTATGGGACTACGAGCAGTACTTC. It is translated as CASSPPLAVWDYEQYF.

The chain joins TRBV28 to TRBJ2-5, with no clear D. V lost 6 bases and J lost 2, with 4 bases in between. CDR3 length: 11 amino acids. Germline assignment: CDR1 MDHEN and CDR2 SYDVKM. The CDR3 reads CASRTQETQYF. The CDR3 DNA reads as TGTGCCAGCAGGACACAAGAGACCCAGTACTTC.

This chain uses TRBV19 with TRBJ1-4; tentative D call: TRBD1 (5 bases). The V and J ends lost 3 bases and 7 bases respectively, with 15 bases between them. The CDR3 runs 15 residues. CDR1 is LNHDA, CDR2 SQIVND, per germline (reference sequence). CDR3 nucleotide sequence: TGTGCCAGTAGTATCGGGGGGACTAGGAGTGAAAAACTGTTTTTT. Translation gives CASSIGGTRSEKLFF.

The chain is built from TRBV18 and TRBJ2-7; D call uncertain. This CDR3 has 14 amino acids. Looked up from germline, CDR1 is KGHSH and CDR2 is LQKENI. The ends were cut back, 6 bases at V and 1 base at J, with 13 bases in the middle. For the CDR3, the DNA is TGTGCCAGCTCCGGATCCGTACAGTCCTACGAGCAGTACTTC. It yields the protein CASSGSVQSYEQYF.

This CDR3 reads CASSLERDYYNEQFF. The CDR3 DNA reads as TGTGCCAGCAGCTTAGAAAGGGACTACTACAATGAGCAGTTCTTC. The rearrangement joins TRBV11-2 to TRBJ2-1; TRBD2 matches at 7 bases. CDR3 length equals 15 residues. From germline, CDR1 is SGHAT and CDR2 FQNNGV. The junction had 2 bases not matched to a gene; V was cut back by 0 bases and J by 3 bases.

The chain is built from TRBV10-3 and TRBJ1-4; 10 bases agree with TRBD1. The length of the CDR3 is 14 residues. Trimming removed 6 bases from V and 8 bases from J; junction bases left unmatched: 6. Germline V gene data show CDR1 as ENHRY and CDR2 as SYGVKD. The CDR3 DNA follows: TGTGCCATCAGCTCCGGGACAGGGGACGAAAAACTGTTTTTT. Protein: CAISSGTGDEKLFF.

J is TRBJ2-7 and V is TRBV12-3 or TRBV12-4; a possible D gene is TRBD1 (6 bases). CDR3 length: 13 amino acids. Trimming shortened V by 0 bases and J by 8 bases, and 11 bases separated the two germline ends. CDR3 amino acids: CASSLAAGGQQYF. The CDR3, as DNA: TGTGCCAGCAGTTTAGCGGCTGGGGGCCAGCAGTACTTC.

For the CDR3, the DNA is TGTGCCAGCAGCCAAGTCGCTAGCCCCGAGCAGTACTTC. Residues: CASSQVASPEQYF. The rearrangement links TRBV3-1 (or the pseudogene TRBV3-2) to TRBJ2-7; D perhaps matches TRBD2 (5 bases). The CDR3 has 13 amino acids. CDR1 and CDR2 (germline): LGHDT, YNNKEL (reference sequence). V lost 1 base and J lost 6, with 10 bases in between.

The chain couples TRBV14 to TRBJ2-7; 7 bases line up with TRBD2. Germline V gene lookup returns CDR1 SGHDN and CDR2 FVKESK. Trimming at V came to 2 bases and at J to 0 bases, leaving 10 bases not matched to a gene. This CDR3 has 17 residues. This CDR3 reads CASSQPTSGASSYEQYF. The CDR3 coding sequence is TGTGCCAGCAGCCAACCCACCAGCGGGGCGAGCTCCTACGAGCAGTACTTC.

The V and J genes are TRBV9 and TRBJ2-2; 7 positions agree with TRBD1. The germline CDR1 and CDR2 sequences are SGDLS and YYNGEE. This CDR3 has 15 residues. The V segment lost 3 bases and the J segment 1 base; nucleotides outside the gene matches: 3. CDR3 sequence: CASSARQGNTGELFF. The DNA for the CDR3 is TGTGCCAGCAGCGCCCGACAGGGGAACACCGGGGAGCTGTTTTTT.

V gene TRBV6-1 combines with J gene TRBJ1-5; 9 bases line up with TRBD1. There are 16 residues in the CDR3. Losses at the gene ends were 2 bases for V and 4 bases for J; bases not matched to a gene: 6. CDR1 and CDR2 (germline): MNHNS, SASEGT. This CDR3 is CASSEWGQGANQPQHF. CDR3 coding DNA: TGTGCCAGCAGTGAATGGGGACAGGGCGCAAATCAGCCCCAGCATTTT.

The chain employs TRBV21-1 and TRBJ2-6; the D segment call TRBD2 is taken from the table without a DNA check. TRBV21-1 is a known pseudogene. The CDR3 extends over 18 amino acids. The chain's CDR3 is CASSKVGSRPSGANVLTF. The DNA for the CDR3 is TGTGCCAGCAGCAAAGTAGGGAGCAGGCCCTCTGGGGCCAACGTCCTGACTTTC.

The chain couples TRBV5-4 to TRBJ2-3; TRBD2 aligns across 10 bases. The CDR3 is 15 amino acids. V shed 5 bases, J shed 4 bases, and the junction held 7 bases outside the gene matches. Germline assignment: CDR1 SGHNT and CDR2 YYREEE (reference sequence). The CDR3 spells CASRVAGGGSDTQYF. The CDR3 DNA reads as TGTGCCAGCAGGGTAGCGGGAGGAGGGTCAGATACGCAGTATTTT.

The count of this clone is one. The gene calls are TRBV27 and TRBJ2-7; D is possibly TRBD2 (5 bases). Germline V gene data show CDR1 as MNHEY and CDR2 as SMNVEV (reference sequence). The V and J ends lost 7 bases and 0 bases respectively, with 16 bases between them. This CDR3 is built from 15 residues. The CDR3 DNA reads as TGTGCCAGCACCGCAGGCGGGCCAACCTCCTACGAGCAGTACTTC. Its protein is CASTAGGPTSYEQYF.